This TCR beta chain was sequenced for a study of T cells in Graves' hyperthyroidism and ophthalmopathy. As for the study in general: Peripheral blood was acquired at first diagnosis, ahead of any therapy whatsoever. The study, taken as a whole, reports: From stable hyperthyroidism, ophthalmopathy was separated by a 13 V-J model.

The study based diagnoses on clinical symptoms, serum thyroxine and TRAb, thyroid ultrasound and orbital computed tomography. PBMCs came from 10 ml fresh peripheral blood. This clonotype was recorded many times. What it binds is unknown. RNA transcripts gave rise to amplified TCR beta CDR3 regions. First-round RT-PCR with HTBI primers amplified the TCR CDR3 region. One entry per CDR3 protein, called by TCRdb with MiXCR from the multiplex PCR reads. The table shows approximately 720,000 distinct CDR3 sequences, with approximately 19% occurring only once. In germline, CDR1 is GTSNPN, CDR2 SVGIG (reference sequence). The V end was cut by 2 bases, the J end by 2 bases, with 6 bases between. This CDR3 contains 12 residues.

The specimen sequenced was blood. The gene calls are TRBV30 and TRBJ1-2; a possible D gene is TRBD1 (6 bases). The receptor's source is a woman between 50 and 59 years old with Graves' hyperthyroidism that later progressed to Graves' ophthalmopathy. In nucleotides, the CDR3 is TGTGCCTGGAGTCAGGGGAACTATGGCTACACCTTC. Amino acid sequence: CAWSQGNYGYTF. Combining the CDR3 with reference TRBV30 and TRBJ1-2 gives the whole variable domain SQTIHQWPATLVQPVGSPLSLECTVEGTSNPNLYWYRQAAGRGLQLLFYSVGIGQISSEVPQNLSASRPQDRQFILSSKKLLLSDSGFYLCAWSQGNYGYTFGSGTRLTVV.